The rows below give T cell receptor beta chains drawn from one sample of a study of T cell repertoires in cytomegalovirus infection. MiXCR, run by TCRdb on the reads, gives a single entry per CDR3 protein. The table lists 150,000 to 200,000 distinct CDR3 sequences, 17% of them singletons. Sequencing input: CD8+ T cells from PBMCs. The origin of the receptors is a human donor in good health (CMV status not recorded). Some clones in this sample may be carry-over from other donors' samples. CDR3s include the opening cysteine and the closing phenylalanine or tryptophan. Each record gives: clone size, J gene, D gene, V gene, CDR3 DNA, CDR3 protein. D genes are given only for firm matches. Expanded clones get a size class; other rows say once, few or many, or leave the size out.

>NA|TRBJ1-4|NA|TRBV20-1
TGCAGTGCTAGATCGGTCCGCTCCGCAACTAATGAAAAACTGTTTTTT
CSARSVRSATNEKLFF
>many|TRBJ2-7|TRBD2|TRBV7-9
TGTGCCAGCAGCCCACGGACGGGCGGGGGGGAGCAGTACTTC
CASSPRTGGGEQYF
>NA|TRBJ2-1|NA|TRBV7-2
TGTGCCAGCAGCTTGCGCAGGGACCCCCCCTTCAATGAGCAGTTCTTC
CASSLRRDPPFNEQFF
>few|TRBJ2-1|NA|TRBV6-5
TGTGCCAGCAGTTACCGGACTCTAAAGTCCTACAATGAGCAGTTCTTC
CASSYRTLKSYNEQFF
>NA|TRBJ1-1|NA|TRBV14
TGTGCCAGCAGCCTGGACCGCGAGGTTTCTGAAGCTTTCTTT
CASSLDREVSEAFF
>few|TRBJ1-1|TRBD1|TRBV7-3
TGTGCCAGCAGTCAGGGGGGAATTGAAAACACTGAAGCTTTCTTT
CASSQGGIENTEAFF
>NA|TRBJ2-7|NA|TRBV28
TGTGCCAGCAGTTTGCCTGATTCCTACGAGCAGTACTTC
CASSLPDSYEQYF
>NA|TRBJ2-7|TRBD2|TRBV28
TGTGCCAGCAGTTTCGCCGTGGGGACTAGCGGGACCTACGAGCAGTACTTC
CASSFAVGTSGTYEQYF
>NA|TRBJ1-6|NA|TRBV12-3/TRBV12-4
TGTGCCAGCAGTCCCGGGGCGTATAATTCACCCCTCCACTTT
CASSPGAYNSPLHF
>few|TRBJ1-5|TRBD1|TRBV7-9
TGTGCCAGCAGCCCCACAGGGGGGAATCAGCCCCAGCATTTT
CASSPTGGNQPQHF
>NA|TRBJ1-1|TRBD1|TRBV4-3
TGCGCCAGCAGCTATACAGGGGGGACTGAAGCTTTCTTT
CASSYTGGTEAFF
>NA|TRBJ2-1|TRBD2|TRBV7-2
TGTGCCAGCAGCTTAGTGAGGGCGGGAGTCAAAGGCAATGAGCAGTTCTTC
CASSLVRAGVKGNEQFF
>NA|TRBJ2-7|NA|TRBV28
TGTGCCAGCAAAAGGTGGGGGCTCTACGAGCAGTACTTC
CASKRWGLYEQYF
>many|TRBJ2-1|TRBD2|TRBV6-2/TRBV6-3
TGTGCCAGCAGTATCCAGCGGGAGTGGTATGAGCAGTTCTTC
CASSIQREWYEQFF
>few|TRBJ2-1|NA|TRBV2
TGTGCCAGCAGGACTAGCTCCTACAATGAGCAGTTCTTC
CASRTSSYNEQFF
>NA|TRBJ2-2|NA|TRBV29-1
TGCAGCGTTGATGGTCGGAGAGACACCGGGGAGCTGTTTTTT
CSVDGRRDTGELFF
>few|TRBJ1-1|NA|TRBV7-8
TGTGCCAGCAGCTACGAAATGGACACTGAAGCTTTCTTT
CASSYEMDTEAFF
>NA|TRBJ2-1|NA|TRBV15
TGTGCCACCAGCAGCCCTTTTCAACAGGTTCCCAATGAGCAGTTCTTC
CATSSPFQQVPNEQFF
>NA|TRBJ2-6|NA|TRBV14
TGTGCCAGCAGCCCCCTTGCGGGGTCTGGGGCCAACGTCCTGACTTTC
CASSPLAGSGANVLTF
>few|TRBJ2-5|NA|TRBV28
TGTGCCAGCAGTTGGGCGGAGGGGGAGACCCAGTACTTC
CASSWAEGETQYF
>few|TRBJ2-1|TRBD2|TRBV14
TGTGCCAGCAGCCAGGGCCGGGGGGGAGAGCAGTTCTTC
CASSQGRGGEQFF
>NA|TRBJ1-4|NA|TRBV19
TGTGCCAGTAGTGCCCGGGCCTGGCTGGATGAAAAACTGTTTTTT
CASSARAWLDEKLFF
>NA|TRBJ1-1|TRBD1|TRBV7-6
TGTGCCGGCAGCTTAGTAGGACAGGGTGGAAACACTGAAGCTTTCTTT
CAGSLVGQGGNTEAFF
>few|TRBJ2-7|NA|TRBV7-9
TGTGCCAGCAGCTTAGCAGACAGCTTTTACGAGCAGTACTTC
CASSLADSFYEQYF
>many|TRBJ2-1|NA|TRBV7-9
TGTGCCAGCAGCCTCCAGGGAGACAATGAGCAGTTCTTC
CASSLQGDNEQFF
>NA|TRBJ2-7|TRBD1|TRBV5-5
TGTGCCAGCAGTATTACAGGGGGGTCCTACGAGCAGTACTTC
CASSITGGSYEQYF
>few|TRBJ2-6|TRBD2|TRBV7-6
TGTGCCAGCAGCCCCAGTGCGGCGGGAGTGTCATGGGGGGCCAACGTCCTGACTTTC
CASSPSAAGVSWGANVLTF
>few|TRBJ2-1|NA|TRBV27
TGTGCCAGCGGACTTTATAAGGGGGACAATGAGCAGTTCTTC
CASGLYKGDNEQFF
>NA|TRBJ1-1|NA|TRBV27
TGTGCCAGCAGTCCCTATACCTACACTGAAGCTTTCTTT
CASSPYTYTEAFF
>NA|TRBJ2-1|NA|TRBV6-2/TRBV6-3
TGTGCCAGCAGTTATCGGACGAGCTCCTACAATGAGCAGTTCTTC
CASSYRTSSYNEQFF
>few|TRBJ1-6|NA|TRBV28
TGTGCCAGCAGCCGCGGAGTTGGGGATTCACCCCTCCACTTT
CASSRGVGDSPLHF
>NA|TRBJ2-1|NA|TRBV10-3
TGTGCCATCGGAGTGCAGGGTCCCTACAATGAGCAGTTCTTC
CAIGVQGPYNEQFF
>NA|TRBJ2-7|TRBD1|TRBV27
TGTGCCAGCTCGACAGGGTGGACCCACGAGCAGTACTTC
CASSTGWTHEQYF
>once|TRBJ2-3|NA|TRBV28
TGTGCCAGCTCCCGAGGGGGGTTCACAGATACGCAGTATTTT
CASSRGGFTDTQYF
>NA|TRBJ2-4|NA|TRBV20-1
TGCAGTGCTAGAGCGAGGGGGGGAAACATTCAGTACTTC
CSARARGGNIQYF
>few|TRBJ1-1|NA|TRBV28
TGTGCCAGCTATGAGAACACTGAAGCTTTCTTT
CASYENTEAFF
>NA|TRBJ2-1|NA|TRBV20-1
TGCAGTGTAGGGGGCAATGAGCAGTTCTTC
CSVGGNEQFF
>few|TRBJ2-2|NA|TRBV7-9
TGTGCCAGCAGCTTGCCTGCGGTCCTGCGAGCGCAGAGCACCGGGGAGCTGTTTTTT
CASSLPAVLRAQSTGELFF
>NA|TRBJ2-4|NA|TRBV11-2
TGTGCCAGCAGCCCCCGGCCCGCCAAACTAGCCAAAAACATTCAGTACTTC
CASSPRPAKLAKNIQYF
>many|TRBJ2-1|NA|TRBV7-9
TGTGCCAGCAGCTTAGAATTCCCGTACAATGAGCAGTTCTTC
CASSLEFPYNEQFF
>NA|TRBJ1-2|NA|TRBV4-3
TGCGCCAGCAGCCAAGGTTTATCGTCCGACAGGTTCTTGTCCAACTATGGCTACACCTTC
CASSQGLSSDRFLSNYGYTF
>few|TRBJ2-5|TRBD1|TRBV11-3
TGTGCCAGCAGCTCGACAGGGGGTCGCCAAGAGACCCAGTACTTC
CASSSTGGRQETQYF
>NA|TRBJ2-3|NA|TRBV11-2
TGTGCCAGCACCCCTTACCACCGAGATAAATCGCAGTATTTT
CASTPYHRDKSQYF
>few|TRBJ1-2|TRBD1|TRBV20-1
TGCAGTGCCAGGGACAGCCCTAACTATGGCTACACCTTC
CSARDSPNYGYTF
>NA|TRBJ2-3|TRBD2|TRBV7-2
TGTGCCAGCAGCTTAGGTACTAGCGGGAGGGCCACAGATACGCAGTATTTT
CASSLGTSGRATDTQYF
>NA|TRBJ1-5|NA|TRBV7-9
TGTGCCAGCAGCCCACTCTCTTCTGGACAGCCCCAGCATTTT
CASSPLSSGQPQHF
>few|TRBJ2-7|NA|TRBV6-5
TGTGCCAGCAGTTACGGTCCCTACCTAAGGGACGAGCAGTACTTC
CASSYGPYLRDEQYF
>NA|TRBJ2-7|NA|TRBV28
TGTGCCAGCACCCTGGGGGGGGCCGAGCAGTACTTC
CASTLGGAEQYF
>NA|TRBJ2-5|NA|TRBV10-1
TGCGCCAGCAGTGTCGGAAGGTTTGAGACCCAGTACTTC
CASSVGRFETQYF
>few|TRBJ2-7|TRBD1|TRBV7-9
TGTGCCAGCAGCGACGAAACCGGGACAGGGGGCTCTCAAGCCTACGAGCAGTACTTC
CASSDETGTGGSQAYEQYF
>NA|TRBJ1-2|NA|TRBV7-2
TGTGCCAGCAGCTTAACTTTCAAGGGGCAAGGTGACTATGGCTACACCTTC
CASSLTFKGQGDYGYTF
>few|TRBJ1-4|NA|TRBV28
TGTGCCAGCACTCGTCCTGGGGGCTTTTCTGAAAAACTGTTTTTT
CASTRPGGFSEKLFF